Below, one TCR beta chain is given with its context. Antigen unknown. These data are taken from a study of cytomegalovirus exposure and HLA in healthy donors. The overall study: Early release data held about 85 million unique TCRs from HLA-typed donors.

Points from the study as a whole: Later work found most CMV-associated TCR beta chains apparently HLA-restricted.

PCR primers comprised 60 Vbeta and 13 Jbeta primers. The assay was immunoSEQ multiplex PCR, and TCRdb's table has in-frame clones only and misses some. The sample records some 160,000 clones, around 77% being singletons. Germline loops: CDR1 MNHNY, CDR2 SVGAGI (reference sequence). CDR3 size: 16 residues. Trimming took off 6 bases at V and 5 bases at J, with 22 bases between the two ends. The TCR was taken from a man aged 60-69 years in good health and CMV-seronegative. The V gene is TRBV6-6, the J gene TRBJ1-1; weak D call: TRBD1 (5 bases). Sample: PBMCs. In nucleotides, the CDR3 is TGTGCCAGCAGAAGATCGTCAACAGGCTCTTGGACTGAAGCTTTCTTT. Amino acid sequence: CASRRSSTGSWTEAFF.